This entry describes one TCR beta chain. Its antigen remains unidentified. Here immunoSEQ multiplex PCR was the method, and the copy in TCRdb shows in-frame clones only, minus some. The table records around 2.3 million clones, 95% of them present only once. CDR3 size: 14 residues. The V gene lost 2 bases and the J gene lost 7 bases, with 12 bases spanning the gap. Germline assignment: CDR1 MNHNS and CDR2 SASEGT. The entry originates in a study of shared clonotypes between healthy human individuals. Study as a whole: Three plates were used per donor for CD4 naive, three for CD4 memory, two for CD8 naive and one for CD8 memory. Study conclusions and caveats: As a rule, naive subsets had a larger estimated richness than memory subsets.

The sequencing sample was made of naive CD4+ T cells sorted from blood. Subset specified: CD45RA+ positively selected. This chain connects TRBV6-1 to TRBJ1-5, with no clear D. This TCR was sampled from a man between 18 and 35 years old in good health. CDR3 amino acids: CASSEFIGWQPQHF. CDR3 nucleotide sequence: TGTGCCAGCAGTGAATTTATAGGATGGCAGCCCCAGCATTTT.